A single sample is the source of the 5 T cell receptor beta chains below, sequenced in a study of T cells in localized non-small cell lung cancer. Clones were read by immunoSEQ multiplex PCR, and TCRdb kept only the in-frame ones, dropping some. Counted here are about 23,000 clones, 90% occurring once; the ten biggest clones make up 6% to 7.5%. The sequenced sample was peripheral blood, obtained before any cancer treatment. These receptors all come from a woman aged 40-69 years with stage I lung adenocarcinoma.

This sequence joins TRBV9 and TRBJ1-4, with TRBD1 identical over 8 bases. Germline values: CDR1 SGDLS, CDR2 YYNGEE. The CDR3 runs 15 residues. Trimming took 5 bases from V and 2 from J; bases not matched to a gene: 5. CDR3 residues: CASSWGTGTNEKLFF. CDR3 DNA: TGTGCCAGCAGTTGGGGGACAGGCACTAATGAAAAACTGTTTTTT.

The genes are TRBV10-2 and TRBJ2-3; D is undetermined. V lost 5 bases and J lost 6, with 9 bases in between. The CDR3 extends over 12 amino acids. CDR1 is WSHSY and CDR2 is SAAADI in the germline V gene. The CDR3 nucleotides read TGCGCCAGCAGTATTAGCAGCGATACGCAGTATTTT. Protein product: CASSISSDTQYF.

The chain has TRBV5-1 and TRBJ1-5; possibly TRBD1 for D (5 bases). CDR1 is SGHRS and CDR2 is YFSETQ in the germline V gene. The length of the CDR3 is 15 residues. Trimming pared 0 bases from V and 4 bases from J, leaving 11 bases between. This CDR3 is CASSLGDSPNQPQHF. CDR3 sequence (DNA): TGCGCCAGCAGCTTGGGGGACTCTCCAAATCAGCCCCAGCATTTT.

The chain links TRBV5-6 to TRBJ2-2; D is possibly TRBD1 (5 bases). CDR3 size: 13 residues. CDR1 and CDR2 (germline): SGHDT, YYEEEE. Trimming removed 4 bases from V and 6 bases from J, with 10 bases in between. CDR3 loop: CASSPGFAGELFF. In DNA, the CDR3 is TGTGCCAGCAGCCCAGGGTTCGCCGGGGAGCTGTTTTTT.

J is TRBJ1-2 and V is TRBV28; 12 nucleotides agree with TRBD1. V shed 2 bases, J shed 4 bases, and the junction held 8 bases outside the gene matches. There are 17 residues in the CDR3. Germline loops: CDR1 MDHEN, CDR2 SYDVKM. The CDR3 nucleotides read TGTGCCAGCAGTTTAGGGGGACAGGGGGCACGTATCTATGGCTACACCTTC. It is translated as CASSLGGQGARIYGYTF.